Shown below are 25 T cell receptor beta chains from a single sample sequenced in a study of regulatory T cells in long-lasting Graves disease. Time point described: persistent/refractory GD, antithyroid drugs over 5 years with positive TRAb. Preparation of the TCR library used RNA extracted from PBMCs. The authors built TCR beta libraries using iRepertoire HTBI primers and Arm-PCR of CDR3 regions. MiXCR was run by TCRdb on the multiplex PCR reads, yielding one entry per CDR3 protein. The sample lists approximately 500,000 distinct CDR3 sequences; roughly 21% were seen once. Source: peripheral blood mononuclear cells (PBMCs), taken when the disease was refractory, from a patient treated with antithyroid drugs. The receptors come from a female donor with Graves disease.

This clonotype was seen a handful of times. The chain carries TRBV2 and TRBJ2-7; TRBD1 aligns across 8 bases. The junction had 5 bases not matched to a gene; V was cut back by 4 bases and J by 3 bases. CDR1 and CDR2 (germline): SNHLY, FYNNEI. This CDR3 comprises 14 residues. CDR3 loop: CASSGQGTGYEQYF. DNA for the CDR3: TGTGCCAGCAGTGGACAGGGGACGGGCTACGAGCAGTACTTC.

In this sample, this clonotype turned up a few times. The gene calls are TRBV7-9 and TRBJ2-5; either TRBD1 or TRBD2 may fit D (5 bases each). CDR3 length: 13 amino acids. V shed 7 bases and J shed 4 bases, with 13 bases lying between them. CDR1 SEHNR and CDR2 FQNEAQ come from the germline V gene (reference sequence). The CDR3 loop is CASTSGAAETQYF. Here the CDR3 DNA reads TGTGCCAGCACCTCCGGGGCAGCAGAGACCCAGTACTTC.

V is TRBV5-1 and J is TRBJ2-5; tentatively, D is TRBD2 (7 bases). This CDR3 comprises 14 residues. Germline V CDR1 and CDR2: SGHRS, YFSETQ. Trimming took 7 bases from V and 1 from J, leaving 14 bases between them. The CDR3: CASGKRDTQETQYF. The CDR3 DNA follows: TGCGCCAGCGGCAAGCGGGACACCCAAGAGACCCAGTACTTC.

V usage is TRBV28 and J usage is TRBJ2-7; D may be TRBD1 or TRBD2 (5 bases each). The V gene's germline CDR1 is MDHEN and CDR2 SYDVKM. The CDR3 runs 14 residues. V dropped 2 bases and J dropped 2 bases, with 10 bases sitting between them. This chain's CDR3 is CASSLGTRTYEQYF. For the CDR3, the DNA is TGTGCCAGCAGTTTAGGGACCCGGACCTACGAGCAGTACTTC.

This clonotype was detected only a few times. The CDR3 nucleotides are TGTGCCAGCAGCCACCTCGACAGTGCCTACGAGCAGTACTTC. This codes for CASSHLDSAYEQYF. The chain combines TRBV7-2 with TRBJ2-7, with D perhaps matching TRBD1 (5 bases). With 5 bases removed from V and 2 bases from J, the gap between germline ends came to 13 bases. Germline V gene sequence: CDR1 SGHTA, CDR2 FQGNSA. The CDR3 is made up of 14 amino acids.

This clonotype came up a few times. V is TRBV28 and J is TRBJ1-5, with 8 bases identical to TRBD1. The CDR3 runs to 16 residues. Germline loops: CDR1 MDHEN, CDR2 SYDVKM. J gave up 2 bases and V 5 bases, and 8 bases lay outside the gene matches. CDR3 DNA sequence: TGTGCCAGCAGTCGTTCCGGGACAGGCGGCAATCAGCCCCAGCATTTT. The encoded protein is CASSRSGTGGNQPQHF.

This clonotype has a count of ten or more. J is TRBJ1-1 and V is TRBV28; 7 nucleotides match TRBD1. The CDR3 consists of 16 residues. The germline V gene has CDR1 MDHEN and CDR2 SYDVKM. The J segment lost 1 base and the V segment lost 5 bases, leaving 10 bases of the junction unmatched. DNA of the CDR3: TGTGCCAGCAGTCCGCCCGGACAGGAAGGGAACACTGAAGCTTTCTTT. Protein sequence: CASSPPGQEGNTEAFF.

The chain employs TRBV19 and TRBJ2-7; D gene ambiguous. The CDR3 totals 18 residues. Trimming removed 2 bases at V and 3 bases at J, with 23 bases between. Germline CDR1 reads LNHDA; CDR2 reads SQIVND (reference sequence). CDR3 coding DNA: TGTGCCAGTAGTATAAAAGTAGTTGGTAAAGGTTGGGGCTACGAGCAGTACTTC. As protein: CASSIKVVGKGWGYEQYF.

This clonotype was observed at least ten times. The V and J genes are TRBV2 and TRBJ1-4; 7 positions agree with TRBD1. Germline-derived CDR1 and CDR2 are SNHLY and FYNNEI. After removal of 3 bases from V and 2 bases from J, the junction contained 3 bases not matched to a gene. This CDR3 region has 15 residues. Written as DNA, the CDR3 is TGTGCCAGCAGTGATGAGGGGGCGACTAATGAAAAACTGTTTTTT. Translated: CASSDEGATNEKLFF.

This clonotype was picked up many times. This chain links TRBV12-3 or TRBV12-4 with TRBJ1-2, with D tentatively TRBD1 (5 bases). This CDR3 comprises 15 residues. V lost 6 bases to trimming and J lost 5 bases, with 19 bases between them. The CDR3 coding sequence is TGTGCCAGCAGCCGATCAGACAGATCCTTATATGGCTACACCTTC. Translation: CASSRSDRSLYGYTF.

This clonotype was found a few times. V and J are TRBV5-5 and TRBJ1-1; 12 nucleotides agree with TRBD1. J lost 2 bases, V lost 4 bases, and 9 bases had no gene match. The CDR3 covers 17 residues. CDR1 SGHKS and CDR2 YYEKEE come from the germline V gene (reference sequence). The CDR3: CASSGPGQGAKNTEAFF. For the CDR3, the DNA is TGTGCCAGCAGCGGGCCGGGACAGGGGGCGAAAAACACTGAAGCTTTCTTT.

This clonotype was seen once. The gene calls are TRBV12-3 or TRBV12-4 and TRBJ2-1; D not certain. The V gene lost 7 bases and the J gene lost 10 bases, with 11 bases spanning the gap. The CDR3 length is 11 residues. The DNA for the CDR3 is TGTGCCAGCACCCAGATTGGGGAGCAGTTCTTC. Amino acids: CASTQIGEQFF.

This chain links TRBV12-3 or TRBV12-4 with TRBJ2-1, with unresolved D. Trimming removed 10 bases at V and 1 base at J, with 23 bases between. The CDR3 is 17 residues long. CDR3 coding DNA: TGTGCCACCAGCAAGCTTCCCCCGCATTCGTCCTACAATGAGCAGTTCTTC. Residues: CATSKLPPHSSYNEQFF.

This clonotype has more than one count but fewer than ten. The chain links TRBV7-9 to TRBJ1-2, with 7 bases fitting TRBD1. The length of the CDR3 is 14 residues. V was clipped by 5 bases and J by 8 bases; unmatched bases: 11. Germline V gene lookup returns CDR1 SEHNR and CDR2 FQNEAQ (reference sequence). For the CDR3, the DNA is TGTGCCAGCAGCGCCCCGGACAGGCCGTCCGGCTACACCTTC. It encodes CASSAPDRPSGYTF.

This clonotype was counted ten times or more. V and J are TRBV6-1 and TRBJ2-5; D uncertain. The CDR3 runs 15 residues. CDR1 is MNHNS and CDR2 is SASEGT in the germline V gene. V lost 8 bases and J lost 4, with 20 bases in between. CDR3: CASRYEDPLGETQYF. As DNA, the CDR3 is TGTGCCAGCCGCTATGAGGATCCTTTGGGAGAGACCCAGTACTTC.

The gene calls are TRBV29-1 and TRBJ1-4; TRBD1 is a possible D gene (6 bases). Germline values: CDR1 SQVTM, CDR2 ANQGSEA. This CDR3 comprises 14 residues. V lost 4 bases and J 8 bases, leaving 17 bases between the germline ends. The CDR3 DNA reads TGCAGCGTTGGGGGGGGGCCCGAAACGGAAAAACTGTTTTTT. Its translation is CSVGGGPETEKLFF.

This chain connects TRBV19 to TRBJ2-7; D possibly corresponds to TRBD2 (5 bases). V lost 3 bases, J lost 0 bases, and 18 bases lay in between. Germline CDR1 reads LNHDA; CDR2 reads SQIVND (reference sequence). CDR3 length: 17 amino acids. As DNA, the CDR3 is TGTGCCAGTAGTATCTATCCCCCCCCTGAGGGCTCCTACGAGCAGTACTTC. It translates to CASSIYPPPEGSYEQYF.

This clonotype occurred a few times. The chain is built from TRBV7-3 and TRBJ1-2; 7 bases are a match to TRBD1. J lost 3 bases, V lost 1 base, and 5 bases had no gene match. The CDR3 is 15 residues long. In germline, CDR1 is SGHTA, CDR2 FQGTGA. The CDR3 DNA sequence: TGTGCCAGCAGCTTAATAGGGGGCTCGGACTATGGCTACACCTTC. Translating it yields CASSLIGGSDYGYTF.

This clonotype has at least ten counts. V and J are TRBV6-1 and TRBJ2-7; D call uncertain. The CDR3 totals 13 residues. The V and J ends lost 10 bases and 5 bases respectively, with 18 bases between them. Per the germline V gene, CDR1 is MNHNS and CDR2 is SASEGT. The CDR3 loop is CATLGIFADEQYF. The CDR3 region has the DNA TGTGCCACCCTCGGAATCTTTGCCGACGAGCAGTACTTC.

The chain uses TRBV6-1 and TRBJ1-4, with a tentative D call TRBD1 (5 bases). Trimming removed 6 bases from V and 6 bases from J, with 11 bases in between. The CDR3 runs to 13 residues. From germline, CDR1 is MNHNS and CDR2 SASEGT. CDR3 region: CASRDNNDEKLFF. CDR3 nucleotide sequence: TGTGCCAGCAGGGACAACAACGATGAAAAACTGTTTTTT.

This clonotype was counted ten times or more. The chain joins TRBV29-1 to TRBJ1-1; D unresolved. Germline V lookup: CDR1 SQVTM, CDR2 ANQGSEA. CDR3 size: 10 residues. V gave up 4 bases and J gave up 7 bases, with 7 bases separating them. CDR3 loop: CSVVSFEAFF. CDR3 bases: TGCAGCGTTGTTTCGTTTGAAGCTTTCTTT. Full variable domain (outside the CDR3, taken from reference TRBV29-1 and TRBJ1-1): SAVISQKPSRDICQRGTSLTIQCQVDSQVTMMFWYRQQPGQSLTLIATANQGSEATYESGFVIDKFPISRPNLTFSTLTVSNMSPEDSSIYLCSVVSFEAFFGQGTRLTVV.

This clonotype was observed at least ten times. The V and J genes are TRBV10-3 and TRBJ1-5; D possibly corresponds to TRBD1 (6 bases). CDR1 is ENHRY, CDR2 SYGVKD, per germline. The CDR3 is 14 amino acids. V gave up 5 bases and J gave up 2 bases, with 10 bases separating them. CDR3 protein: CAISSSGGNQPQHF. The CDR3, as DNA: TGTGCCATCAGTTCATCAGGGGGCAATCAGCCCCAGCATTTT.

The chain links TRBV20-1 to TRBJ2-7, with 14 bases lining up with TRBD2. Germline V gene sequence: CDR1 DFQATT, CDR2 SNEGSKA (reference sequence). This CDR3 has 16 residues. Trimming removed 1 base from V and 3 bases from J; junction bases left unmatched: 5. In DNA, the CDR3 is TGCAGTGCTAGAGTCGGACTAGCGGGAGGAAACTACGAGCAGTACTTC. Translated: CSARVGLAGGNYEQYF.

This clonotype was seen many times. The rearrangement uses TRBV28 and TRBJ2-7, with D tentatively TRBD1 (6 bases). Trimming shortened V by 4 bases and J by 6 bases, and 19 bases separated the two germline ends. Germline-derived CDR1 and CDR2 are MDHEN and SYDVKM. The CDR3 length is 15 residues. The CDR3 DNA reads TGTGCCAGCAGTTCCTCGGCAGGGGCCCCCACCGAGCAGTACTTC. It is translated as CASSSSAGAPTEQYF.

Many counts were recorded for this clonotype. The chain carries TRBV20-1 and TRBJ2-7, with D unresolved. The CDR3 totals 12 residues. The V gene's germline CDR1 is DFQATT and CDR2 SNEGSKA (reference sequence). V lost 3 bases and J 0 bases, leaving 6 bases between the germline ends. The CDR3 sequence is CSASPSSYEQYF. The DNA of the CDR3 is TGCAGTGCTAGTCCCTCCTCCTACGAGCAGTACTTC.